This T cell receptor beta chain emerged from a study of blood T cell repertoires in COVID-19. Study summary: Whether acute or convalescent, the COVID-19 samples came from the United States, Italy and Spain. The analysed material was cDNA or gDNA that came from T cells, B-cell-depleted T cells, or PBMCs.

In the source study's methods: Estimation of nucleated cell counts was performed using reference gene primer amplification. Repertoires were generated with immunoSEQ multiplex PCR, while TCRdb's copy carries only in-frame clones and drops some. V and J calls and clone size are copied from that table; D and trimming were computed from the DNA. The repertoire holds around 15,000 clones, with 75% to 85% as singletons. In this sample, this clone turned up a few times. The germline gives CDR1 LGHDT, CDR2 YNNKEL (reference sequence). CDR3 length equals 18 residues. V lost 1 base and J 3 bases, leaving 21 bases between the germline ends.

The chain joins TRBV3-1 (or the pseudogene TRBV3-2) to TRBJ1-1; TRBD1 might be the D (5 bases). The specimen sequenced was peripheral blood. This receptor was obtained from a man aged 80 or over with active COVID-19. The CDR3: CASSQGVGALGSDTEAFF. CDR3 DNA sequence: TGTGCCAGCAGCCAAGGGGTAGGGGCCTTAGGATCGGACACTGAAGCTTTCTTT.